This is a list of T cell receptor beta chains from one sample in a study of CD8 T cells in ankylosing spondylitis. TCRdb analysed the 5' RACE reads with MiXCR anew, one entry per CDR3 protein. The sample has more than 150,000 distinct CDR3 sequences; approximately 13% are singletons. Sequenced sample: blood, either unsorted or a sorted T cell fraction (not recorded which). Every receptor here comes from a female donor with ankylosing spondylitis or in good health (not recorded which). CDR3s include the opening cysteine and the closing phenylalanine or tryptophan. A D gene is named only where the DNA matches it firmly. Not every row has a clone size; where given, it reads once, few, many or a size class.

J gene | clone size | V gene | D gene | CDR3 DNA | CDR3 protein
TRBJ2-2 | many | TRBV24-1 | NA | TGTGCCACCAGTGCGGCGGACCTAGACACCGGGGAGCTGTTTTTT | CATSAADLDTGELFF
TRBJ1-3 | NA | TRBV7-2 | NA | TGTGCCAGCAGCTTATCACACAGGAGCTCTGGAAACACCATATATTTT | CASSLSHRSSGNTIYF
TRBJ2-2 | many | TRBV13 | NA | TGTGCCAGCAGCGAGGACTATTTGGCCGGGGAGCTGTTTTTT | CASSEDYLAGELFF
TRBJ2-1 | few | TRBV6-2/TRBV6-3 | TRBD2 | TGTGCCAGCAGCGAGCGGGGTATCTCCTACAATGAGCAGTTCTTC | CASSERGISYNEQFF
TRBJ1-2 | many | TRBV4-3 | TRBD1 | TGCGCCAGCAGCAAAGGGCGTCATGCAGGGGGCGTCTATGGCTACACCTTC | CASSKGRHAGGVYGYTF
TRBJ1-3 | many | TRBV5-1 | NA | TGCGCCAGCGGTGAGGGGGCTGGAAACACCATATATTTT | CASGEGAGNTIYF
TRBJ1-4 | many | TRBV5-1 | NA | TGCGCCAGCAGCCGCTTTTCAGGGGTAGGGATAGGTGAAAAACTGTTTTTT | CASSRFSGVGIGEKLFF
TRBJ2-6 | many | TRBV12-3/TRBV12-4 | NA | TGTGCCAGCAGTTTTTACGGGGCCAACGTCCTGACTTTC | CASSFYGANVLTF
TRBJ2-7 | NA | TRBV5-1 | TRBD1 | TGCGCCAGCGCTCAACAGGGGAGCTCCTACGAGCAGTACTTC | CASAQQGSSYEQYF
TRBJ2-3 | few | TRBV5-1 | NA | TGCGCCAGCAGCTTGGATGCGGGATCAGATACGCAGTATTTT | CASSLDAGSDTQYF
TRBJ1-5 | many | TRBV20-1 | TRBD1 | TGCAGTGCTGGTACCGGGACAGGGAAGAGCAATCAGCCCCAGCATTTT | CSAGTGTGKSNQPQHF
TRBJ2-2 | many | TRBV27 | NA | TGTGCCAGCGGTCGAAGCTGGGATGAGTCCGGGGAGCTGTTTTTT | CASGRSWDESGELFF
TRBJ2-7 | many | TRBV6-5 | TRBD1 | TGTGCCAGCAGTTACTCCGGGACAGGGTGGGTGTACTTC | CASSYSGTGWVYF
TRBJ2-7 | NA | TRBV20-1 | NA | TGCAGTGCTAGAGACTTGAGGATCACGGGCGACGAGCAGTACTTC | CSARDLRITGDEQYF
TRBJ2-1 | few | TRBV9 | NA | TGTGCCAGCAGCGCCGACAGGTCCTCCCCCTACAATGAGCAGTTCTTC | CASSADRSSPYNEQFF
TRBJ1-5 | NA | TRBV19 | NA | TGTGCCACCTCAGGTGTAGGGGGTCAGCCCCAGCATTTT | CATSGVGGQPQHF
TRBJ2-1 | NA | TRBV9 | NA | TGTGCCAGCAGCGTAGCCTGGGCGAGCTCCTACAATGAGCAGTTCTTC | CASSVAWASSYNEQFF
TRBJ2-1 | NA | TRBV4-1 | NA | TGCGCCAGCAGCCAAGTGGCGGCGGGTAATGAGCAGTTCTTC | CASSQVAAGNEQFF
TRBJ2-2 | many | TRBV20-1 | NA | TGCAGTGCTAGACTAGCCACCGGGGAGCTGTTTTTT | CSARLATGELFF
TRBJ2-3 | many | TRBV6-5 | TRBD2 | TGTGCCAGCAGTTACTTCCCCTTAGGGGAGGGCAAGACAGATACGCAGTATTTT | CASSYFPLGEGKTDTQYF
TRBJ1-2 | many | TRBV20-1 | NA | TGCAGTGCTAGCGATCAGGGAGATTATGGCTACACCTTC | CSASDQGDYGYTF
TRBJ2-1 | many | TRBV19 | NA | TGTGCCAGTAGTGCCTGGACAGTGGGAGAGCAGTTCTTC | CASSAWTVGEQFF
TRBJ2-7 | few | TRBV7-2 | NA | TGTGCCAGCAGCTCGGATAGCGCTACCAGCTCCTACGAGCAGTACTTC | CASSSDSATSSYEQYF
TRBJ1-6 | many | TRBV6-5 | NA | TGTGCCAGCAGTTATACCTTCGTGGAGACGGGAAATTCACCCCTCCACTTT | CASSYTFVETGNSPLHF
TRBJ2-1 | NA | TRBV4-3 | NA | TGCGCCAGCAGCCAAGATAGGGAAGGTAATGAGCAGTTCTTC | CASSQDREGNEQFF
TRBJ2-2 | NA | TRBV27 | TRBD2 | TGTGCCAGCAGTTTCCGGTTGTGGGCCGGGGGTCCCGGGGGGGCAGGGGAGCTGTTTTTT | CASSFRLWAGGPGGAGELFF
TRBJ2-1 | NA | TRBV7-2 | NA | TGTGCCAGCAGCCCACAGCCCCAATATGAGCAGTTCTTC | CASSPQPQYEQFF
TRBJ2-1 | few | TRBV13 | TRBD2 | TGTGCCAGCAGCCTTAGCGGGAGGGCCCCCTACAATGAGCAGTTCTTC | CASSLSGRAPYNEQFF
TRBJ1-4 | many | TRBV7-9 | NA | TGTTCCAGCAGCTTCGACAGTTATAATGAAAAACTGTTTTTT | CSSSFDSYNEKLFF
TRBJ2-7 | few | TRBV4-3 | TRBD1 | TGCGCCAGCAGCCAGCGCCCCTTCGAGACAGGGGGTGACGAGCAGTACTTC | CASSQRPFETGGDEQYF
TRBJ2-7 | many | TRBV14 | NA | TGTGCCAGCAGCCAAGACTCGGGCGCCGAGCAGTACTTC | CASSQDSGAEQYF
TRBJ1-1 | many | TRBV5-1 | TRBD1 | TGCGCCAGCAGCCTAACCGGGACAGGGGACACTGAAGCTTTCTTT | CASSLTGTGDTEAFF